One and the same sample provided the 21 T cell receptor beta chains below, sequenced in a study of blood T cell repertoires in COVID-19. The protocol was immunoSEQ multiplex PCR, while the TCRdb copy is restricted to in-frame clones and leaves out a portion. The table records about 390,000 clones, 80% to 90% of them present only once. What was sequenced was peripheral blood. The receptors shown here come from an older woman with COVID-19, enrolled during active disease.

The J gene is TRBJ2-7, the V gene TRBV28; 9 bases align to TRBD1. Looked up from germline, CDR1 is MDHEN and CDR2 is SYDVKM. After removal of 5 bases from V and 7 bases from J, the junction contained 9 bases not matched to a gene. This CDR3 contains 14 residues. The CDR3 loop is CASSLPQGAREQYF. The CDR3 bases are TGTGCCAGCAGTCTCCCACAGGGGGCCAGGGAGCAGTACTTC.

This clone was observed many times. This sequence joins TRBV3-1 (or the pseudogene TRBV3-2) and TRBJ1-1; a possible D gene is TRBD1 (6 bases). The CDR3 has 16 amino acids. From germline, CDR1 is LGHDT and CDR2 YNNKEL (reference sequence). Trimming took 4 bases from V and 0 from J, leaving 15 bases between them. The CDR3, as DNA: TGTGCCAGCAGCCGCCAGGACAGCCTTATGAACACTGAAGCTTTCTTT. It codes for CASSRQDSLMNTEAFF.

The rearrangement links TRBV13 to TRBJ2-7, with 9 bases fitting TRBD1. Losses at the gene ends were 5 bases for V and 4 bases for J; bases not matched to a gene: 9. CDR1 is PRHDT, CDR2 FYEKMQ, per germline (reference sequence). This CDR3 is 15 amino acids long. The CDR3 region is CASSLPGTGRYEQYF. In DNA, the CDR3 is TGTGCCAGCAGCCTACCCGGGACAGGGAGGTACGAGCAGTACTTC.

The chain recombines TRBV3-1 (or the pseudogene TRBV3-2) with TRBJ1-1; TRBD1 agrees at 7 bases. The V gene end was trimmed by 4 bases and the J gene end by 3 bases; junction bases not matched to a gene: 2. Germline CDR1 reads LGHDT; CDR2 reads YNNKEL (reference sequence). The CDR3 loop spans 13 amino acids. The CDR3 bases are TGTGCCAGCAGCCGTCAGGGGGACACTGAAGCTTTCTTT. It translates to CASSRQGDTEAFF.

The chain employs TRBV3-1 (or the pseudogene TRBV3-2) and TRBJ1-2; a weak D match, TRBD1 (6 bases). Trimming left V 1 base short and J 4 bases short, with 7 bases between. The CDR3 covers 13 residues. The V gene's germline CDR1 is LGHDT and CDR2 YNNKEL (reference sequence). In DNA form, the CDR3 reads TGTGCCAGCAGCCAAGGGACAGCCTATGGCTACACCTTC. As protein: CASSQGTAYGYTF.

The chain employs TRBV18 and TRBJ1-3; the match to TRBD1 covers 7 bases. CDR1 and CDR2 from the germline V gene are KGHSH and LQKENI. Unmatched junction bases numbered 6, after V lost 1 base and J lost 0 bases. This CDR3 contains 17 residues. The CDR3 reads CASSPQMTGSSGNTIYF. DNA for the CDR3: TGTGCCAGCTCACCACAGATGACAGGGTCCTCTGGAAACACCATATATTTT.

This clone was counted only a few times. This chain joins TRBV7-9 and TRBJ1-2; TRBD1 might be the D (5 bases). V lost 3 bases and J lost 3, with 14 bases in between. The length of the CDR3 is 15 residues. Germline values: CDR1 SEHNR, CDR2 FQNEAQ (reference sequence). CDR3 coding DNA: TGTGCCAGCAGCTTTTGGGGAGGGGATGACTATGGCTACACCTTC. This sequence encodes CASSFWGGDDYGYTF.

The V call is TRBV28, the J call TRBJ1-2; the D gene is possibly TRBD1 (5 bases). V gave up 2 bases and J gave up 6 bases, with 16 bases separating them. CDR1 and CDR2 from the germline V gene are MDHEN and SYDVKM. The CDR3 loop spans 15 amino acids. The CDR3 region is CASSLRAAGHDGYTF. CDR3 DNA sequence: TGTGCCAGCAGTTTAAGGGCAGCCGGACATGATGGCTACACCTTC.

This chain's CDR3 is CASSPQVVGYGYTF. CDR3 nucleotides: TGTGCCAGCAGCCCGCAGGTCGTAGGCTATGGCTACACCTTC. The chain joins TRBV5-6 to TRBJ1-2; D ambiguous. Germline CDR1 is SGHDT and CDR2 is YYEEEE. This CDR3 is 14 amino acids long. Trimming stripped 4 bases from V and 4 bases from J, with 14 bases between.

The chain carries TRBV12-3 or TRBV12-4 and TRBJ1-2, with unresolved D. Trimming left V 6 bases short and J 1 base short, with 9 bases between. This CDR3 is built from 13 residues. CDR3 bases: TGTGCCAGCAGCCGCGGTGGTAACTATGGCTACACCTTC. Translated, it gives CASSRGGNYGYTF.

The rearrangement joins TRBV2 to TRBJ2-7, with D possibly being TRBD1 (5 bases). CDR3 length: 12 amino acids. V was pared by 9 bases and J by 5 bases, with 14 bases between. CDR1 and CDR2 from the germline V gene are SNHLY and FYNNEI. The CDR3 region has the DNA TGTGCCAGTAGGGGTGGCGGTAACGAGCAGTACTTC. Protein sequence: CASRGGGNEQYF.

V and J are TRBV6-6 and TRBJ1-1; tentatively, D is TRBD1 (6 bases). The CDR3 consists of 16 residues. The V end was cut by 4 bases, the J end by 7 bases, with 22 bases between. Germline CDR1 MNHNY, CDR2 SVGAGI (reference sequence). CDR3 sequence: CASSLGGEGVFGEAFF. In nucleotides, the CDR3 is TGTGCCAGCAGTTTAGGGGGGGAAGGAGTTTTCGGTGAAGCTTTCTTT.

The rearrangement links TRBV7-9 to TRBJ1-2; no firm D call. CDR1 and CDR2 (germline): SEHNR, FQNEAQ (reference sequence). This CDR3 is 13 amino acids long. V gave up 0 bases and J gave up 4 bases, with 6 bases separating them. CDR3: CASSLAGSYGYTF. CDR3 DNA: TGTGCCAGCAGCTTAGCAGGGAGCTATGGCTACACCTTC. The complete variable domain, with remaining parts taken from reference TRBV7-9 and TRBJ1-2, reads DTGVSQNPRHKITKRGQNVTFRCDPISEHNRLYWYRQTLGQGPEFLTYFQNEAQLEKSRLLSDRFSAERPKGSFSTLEIQRTEQGDSAMYLCASSLAGSYGYTFGSGTRLTVV.

CDR3 DNA: TGTGCCAGCAGCGACCCAGGGGGCTACGATGGCTACGAGCAGTACTTC. It is translated as CASSDPGGYDGYEQYF. This rearrangement joins TRBV7-8 to TRBJ2-7; TRBD1 matches at 8 bases. After removal of 5 bases from V and 3 bases from J, the junction contained 12 bases not matched to a gene. The CDR3 is 16 amino acids. The germline CDR1 and CDR2 sequences are SGHVS and FQNEAQ.

The V call is TRBV6-5, the J call TRBJ1-5; TRBD1 might be the D (5 bases). The CDR3 contains 15 residues. The germline V and J ends were trimmed by 5 bases and 0 bases, with 11 bases remaining between them. Germline V CDR1 and CDR2: MNHEY, SVGAGI. The CDR3, as DNA: TGTGCCAGCAGTCCCCAGGGCTATAGCAATCAGCCCCAGCATTTT. Translated: CASSPQGYSNQPQHF.

The V gene is TRBV20-1, the J gene TRBJ2-5; 9 nucleotides match TRBD2. This CDR3 is built from 14 residues. CDR1 is DFQATT, CDR2 SNEGSKA, per germline (reference sequence). Unmatched junction bases numbered 5, after V lost 3 bases and J lost 3 bases. The CDR3 loop reads CSASLAGVKETQYF. The CDR3 nucleotides are TGCAGTGCTAGTTTAGCGGGGGTTAAAGAGACCCAGTACTTC.

The CDR3: CASSPRLGGGNSPLHF. CDR3 DNA: TGTGCCAGCAGCCCCCGATTGGGGGGAGGGAATTCACCCCTCCACTTT. This chain connects TRBV11-2 to TRBJ1-6; tentative D call: TRBD1 (5 bases). The CDR3 sequence is 16 residues long. Trimming pared 5 bases from V and 7 bases from J, leaving 18 bases between. Germline lookup yields CDR1 SGHAT and CDR2 FQNNGV.

This chain connects TRBV7-2 to TRBJ2-2, with no clear D. V was clipped by 5 bases and J by 2 bases, with 9 bases between them. Germline V gene lookup returns CDR1 SGHTA and CDR2 FQGNSA. This CDR3 spans 14 amino acids. The CDR3 coding sequence is TGTGCCAGCAGCCCGACTTATAACACCGGGGAGCTGTTTTTT. It codes for CASSPTYNTGELFF.

The gene calls are TRBV7-2 and TRBJ1-1; the D gene is possibly TRBD1 (5 bases). V dropped 6 bases and J dropped 10 bases, with 15 bases sitting between them. The germline V gene has CDR1 SGHTA and CDR2 FQGNSA. This CDR3 is built from 12 residues. CDR3 protein: CASSPKRRGAFF. CDR3 nucleotides: TGTGCCAGCAGTCCCAAGAGGAGGGGAGCTTTCTTT.

The V call is TRBV20-1, the J call TRBJ1-2; tentatively, D is TRBD1 (6 bases). The CDR3 contains 13 residues. V was cut by 3 bases and J by 6 bases, with 14 bases left in between. In germline, CDR1 is DFQATT, CDR2 SNEGSKA (reference sequence). CDR3 DNA sequence: TGCAGTGCTAGTCCGCGGACAGCGGATGGCTACACCTTC. Translating it yields CSASPRTADGYTF.

The genes are TRBV14 and TRBJ1-2; D gene ambiguous. The CDR3 has 14 amino acids. V was pared by 4 bases and J by 3 bases, with 12 bases between. Germline V lookup: CDR1 SGHDN, CDR2 FVKESK. CDR3 protein: CASSPHAGYYGYTF. CDR3 nucleotides: TGTGCCAGCAGCCCCCACGCCGGGTACTATGGCTACACCTTC. Full variable domain (rest looked up from reference TRBV14 and TRBJ1-2): EAGVTQFPSHSVIEKGQTVTLRCDPISGHDNLYWYRRVMGKEIKFLLHFVKESKQDESGMPNNRFLAERTGGTYSTLKVQPAELEDSGVYFCASSPHAGYYGYTFGSGTRLTVV.